This T cell receptor beta chain was recorded in a study of shared clonotypes between healthy human individuals. The method was immunoSEQ multiplex PCR; TCRdb's version includes in-frame clones alone and lacks a portion of them. The sample holds 2 million to 2.5 million clones, approximately 95% seen once. This CDR3 contains 13 residues. Germline CDR1 is SEHNR and CDR2 is FQNEAQ (reference sequence). V lost 11 bases and J lost 1; bases outside the gene matches: 7. The receptor comes from a man in his late teens or twenties in good health. Some clones in this sample may be carry-over from other donors' samples. The rearrangement uses TRBV7-9 and TRBJ2-7; the match to TRBD2 covers 8 bases. The sequenced sample was naive CD4+ T cells from PBMCs. The subset: CD45RA+ positively selected. In DNA form, the CDR3 reads TGTGCCGCACAGCGGGAGTTATCCTACGAGCAGTACTTC. This codes for CAAQRELSYEQYF.